The 2 T cell receptor beta chains below come from one sample, sequenced in a study of human T cells and chemical hapten exposure. TCRdb analysed the RACE reads with MiXCR anew, one entry per CDR3 protein. The sample consists of 130,000 or so distinct CDR3 sequences, roughly 9.5% of them appearing once. The time point is: healthy volunteer bleed at 2 weeks. The authors extracted total RNA from unfractionated whole blood. The sample comprised whole blood. The receptors stem from a male donor in good health. Some clones in this sample may be carry-over from other donors' samples.

The chain joins TRBV6-1 to TRBJ1-4; D unclear. In germline, CDR1 is MNHNS, CDR2 SASEGT. CDR3 length: 15 amino acids. Trimming left V 4 bases short and J 8 bases short, with 17 bases between. The DNA for the CDR3 is TGTGCCAGCAGTGGAGGAATTGGTTTATCCGAAAAACTGTTTTTT. Its protein product is CASSGGIGLSEKLFF.

This chain uses TRBV7-9 with TRBJ2-3; TRBD2 might be the D (5 bases). The V end was cut by 1 base, the J end by 0 bases, with 11 bases between. CDR3 length equals 16 residues. From germline, CDR1 is SEHNR and CDR2 FQNEAQ (reference sequence). CDR3: CASSLVLGLSTDTQYF. The CDR3 DNA follows: TGTGCCAGCAGCTTAGTTCTAGGACTCAGCACAGATACGCAGTATTTT.